These 15 T cell receptor beta chains were sequenced from one sample in a study of blood T cell repertoires in COVID-19. Some clones are missing from TCRdb's copy, which holds only in-frame ones; the method was immunoSEQ multiplex PCR. The sample carries under 100,000 clones, 70% to 90% recorded once. The sample was peripheral blood. All receptors come from a human donor in a cohort sampled during active COVID-19.

The gene calls are TRBV4-1 and TRBJ1-1, with D perhaps matching TRBD1 (6 bases). Germline loops: CDR1 MGHRA, CDR2 YSYEKL. Between the trimmed V and J ends, which lost 3 bases and 0 bases, there was a span of 17 bases. This CDR3 region has 17 residues. CDR3 residues: CASSHVYREPMNTEAFF. The CDR3 DNA follows: TGCGCCAGCAGCCACGTATACAGGGAACCTATGAACACTGAAGCTTTCTTT.

The chain is built from TRBV13 and TRBJ1-1; D uncertain. The length of the CDR3 is 14 residues. Germline V lookup: CDR1 PRHDT, CDR2 FYEKMQ (reference sequence). Trimming pared 5 bases from V and 1 base from J, leaving 11 bases between. CDR3 coding DNA: TGTGCCAGCAGCCCCTATTCGGGGAACACTGAAGCTTTCTTT. Encoded protein: CASSPYSGNTEAFF.

The chain carries TRBV18 and TRBJ2-5; maybe TRBD1 (5 bases). Looked up from germline, CDR1 is KGHSH and CDR2 is LQKENI. The length of the CDR3 is 15 residues. With 2 bases removed from V and 2 bases from J, the gap between germline ends came to 12 bases. This CDR3 is CASSPARAGQETQYF. As DNA, the CDR3 is TGTGCCAGCTCACCAGCCCGGGCAGGGCAAGAGACCCAGTACTTC. Full variable domain (outside the CDR3, taken from reference TRBV18 and TRBJ2-5): NAGVMQNPRHLVRRRGQEARLRCSPMKGHSHVYWYRQLPEEGLKFMVYLQKENIIDESGMPKERFSAEFPKEGPSILRIQQVVRGDSAAYFCASSPARAGQETQYFGPGTRLLVL.

The rearrangement joins TRBV4-3 to TRBJ1-1; D call uncertain. The CDR3 contains 14 residues. In germline, CDR1 is LGHNA, CDR2 YSLEER. Trimming cost V 0 bases and J 3 bases, with 8 bases left between them. The chain's CDR3 is CASSQDAGYTEAFF. DNA for the CDR3: TGCGCCAGCAGCCAAGATGCAGGATACACTGAAGCTTTCTTT.

This clone was seen a handful of times. The chain employs TRBV7-8 and TRBJ1-5; the match to TRBD1 covers 8 bases. Germline V gives CDR1 SGHVS, CDR2 FQNEAQ. CDR3 length: 15 residues. Trimming at V came to 2 bases and at J to 7 bases, leaving 7 bases not matched to a gene. Written as DNA, the CDR3 is TGTGCCAGCAGCTTATCGTCAGGGACAGGCCAGCCCCAGCATTTT. Translating gives CASSLSSGTGQPQHF.

The chain employs TRBV5-4 and TRBJ2-2; tentative D call: TRBD2 (6 bases). V lost 0 bases, J lost 8 bases, and 8 bases lay in between. CDR1 and CDR2 (germline): SGHNT, YYREEE (reference sequence). The CDR3 length is 13 residues. CDR3 sequence (DNA): TGTGCCAGCAGCTTGGCCGGGGGTGGGGAGCTGTTTTTT. This gives the protein CASSLAGGGELFF.

The rearrangement joins TRBV6-2 or TRBV6-3 to TRBJ1-2; 7 bases map to TRBD1. The CDR3 runs to 17 residues. CDR1 MNHEY and CDR2 SVGEGT come from the germline V gene. V shed 5 bases and J 3 bases; nucleotides not matched to a gene: 15. The CDR3 is CASSRGQNFFVDYGYTF. The CDR3 coding sequence is TGTGCCAGCAGTCGGGGACAGAATTTCTTCGTCGACTATGGCTACACCTTC.

The J gene is TRBJ1-4, the V gene TRBV27; D call uncertain. Trimming pared 5 bases from V and 6 bases from J, leaving 13 bases between. The CDR3 is 14 amino acids. Germline assignment: CDR1 MNHEY and CDR2 SMNVEV (reference sequence). The CDR3 sequence is CASSTPGRHEKLFF. Here the CDR3 DNA reads TGTGCCAGCAGTACCCCGGGAAGGCATGAAAAACTGTTTTTT.

The V and J genes are TRBV15 and TRBJ2-7; D uncertain. The V end was cut by 2 bases, the J end by 1 base, with 9 bases between. CDR1 is LNHNV, CDR2 YYDKDF, per germline (reference sequence). The CDR3 has 14 residues. CDR3 in amino acids: CATSRNTASYEQYF. The CDR3 nucleotides are TGTGCCACCAGCAGAAATACAGCTTCCTACGAGCAGTACTTC.

The table lists this clone with a count of one. V gene TRBV2 combines with J gene TRBJ2-7; TRBD1 might be the D (6 bases). The V end was cut by 7 bases, the J end by 4 bases, with 17 bases between. Germline loops: CDR1 SNHLY, CDR2 FYNNEI. This CDR3 spans 14 amino acids. CDR3 loop: CASTVTGTTYEQYF. CDR3 sequence (DNA): TGTGCCAGCACAGTGACAGGTACAACTTACGAGCAGTACTTC.

The genes are TRBV27 and TRBJ1-2; 7 bases match TRBD1. Germline V gives CDR1 MNHEY, CDR2 SMNVEV (reference sequence). Trimming at V came to 5 bases and at J to 6 bases, leaving 9 bases not matched to a gene. The CDR3 contains 14 residues. This chain's CDR3 is CASSRTGDYDGYTF. Here the CDR3 DNA reads TGTGCCAGCAGTCGCACAGGGGATTACGATGGCTACACCTTC.

CDR3 loop: CASSQDWASGGAAETQYF. The DNA of the CDR3 is TGTGCCAGCAGCCAAGATTGGGCTAGCGGGGGGGCCGCGGAGACCCAGTACTTC. V usage is TRBV4-2 and J usage is TRBJ2-5, with 12 bases aligning to TRBD2. This CDR3 has 18 residues. CDR1 and CDR2 (germline): LGHNA, YNFKEQ. V was pared by 0 bases and J by 5 bases, with 10 bases of the junction left unmatched.

V gene TRBV7-9 combines with J gene TRBJ2-3, with 9 bases aligning to TRBD1. The CDR3 is 15 residues long. V lost 1 base and J lost 3; bases outside the gene matches: 2. Germline V gene data show CDR1 as SEHNR and CDR2 as FQNEAQ (reference sequence). The CDR3 reads CASSLGDRETDTQYF. CDR3 nucleotide sequence: TGTGCCAGCAGCTTAGGGGACAGGGAGACAGATACGCAGTATTTT.

The CDR3 nucleotides are TGTGCCAGCAGCACCCAACTAGCGGGGGGAGCCGGGGAGCTGTTTTTT. This gives the protein CASSTQLAGGAGELFF. The chain couples TRBV7-8 to TRBJ2-2, with 12 bases matching TRBD2. The trim removed 5 bases at V and 6 bases at J, leaving 7 bases unmatched. Germline loops: CDR1 SGHVS, CDR2 FQNEAQ. The CDR3 consists of 16 residues. Full variable domain (rest looked up from reference TRBV7-8 and TRBJ2-2): GAGVSQSPRYKVAKRGQDVALRCDPISGHVSLFWYQQALGQGPEFLTYFQNEAQLDKSGLPSDRFFAERPEGSVSTLKIQRTQQEDSAVYLCASSTQLAGGAGELFFGEGSRLTVL.

V usage is TRBV2 and J usage is TRBJ1-1; 7 bases line up with TRBD1. CDR3 length equals 14 residues. The trim removed 6 bases at V and 0 bases at J, leaving 4 bases unmatched. Germline-derived CDR1 and CDR2 are SNHLY and FYNNEI. CDR3 amino acids: CASRRQGMNTEAFF. The CDR3 DNA reads as TGTGCCAGCAGAAGACAGGGAATGAACACTGAAGCTTTCTTT.